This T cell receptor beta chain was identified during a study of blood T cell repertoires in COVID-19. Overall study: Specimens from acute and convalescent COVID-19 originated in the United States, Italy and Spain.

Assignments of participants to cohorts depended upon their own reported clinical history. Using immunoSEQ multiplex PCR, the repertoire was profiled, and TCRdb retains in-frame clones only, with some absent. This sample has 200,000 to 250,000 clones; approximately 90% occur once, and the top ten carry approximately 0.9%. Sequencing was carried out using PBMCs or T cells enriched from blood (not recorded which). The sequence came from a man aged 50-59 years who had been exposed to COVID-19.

CDR3 in DNA: TGTGCCAGCAGCTGGACTAGCGGGAAATACAATGAGCAGTTCTTC. As protein: CASSWTSGKYNEQFF. V and J are TRBV5-4 and TRBJ2-1; 12 nucleotides agree with TRBD2. Looked up from germline, CDR1 is SGHNT and CDR2 is YYREEE (reference sequence). V shed 3 bases, J shed 4 bases, and the junction held 2 bases outside the gene matches. This CDR3 has 15 residues.